This T cell receptor beta chain stems from a study of blood T cell repertoires in COVID-19. The overall study: T cells, B-cell-depleted T cells, or PBMCs supplied cDNA or gDNA.

Enrollment of patients from Seattle took place during active infection, with longitudinal follow-up. Authors' methods: By means of reference gene primer amplification, nucleated cell counts were estimated. The assay was immunoSEQ multiplex PCR, and TCRdb's table has in-frame clones only and misses some. V and J calls and clone size come straight from that table; D and trimming were deduced from the DNA. Here the sample spans some 260,000 clones, around 88% being singletons. The CDR3 has 15 amino acids. Germline V CDR1 and CDR2: MNHNS, SASEGT. V was trimmed by 2 bases and J by 2 bases, leaving 13 bases between them.

The chain is built from TRBV6-1 and TRBJ2-7; tentative D call: TRBD2 (5 bases). Sequenced material: peripheral blood. The sequence was collected from a woman aged 30 to 39 with COVID-19, enrolled during active disease. As DNA, the CDR3 is TGTGCCAGCAGTGAAATAGGAGGTGGGCCCTACGAGCAGTACTTC. It translates to CASSEIGGGPYEQYF.